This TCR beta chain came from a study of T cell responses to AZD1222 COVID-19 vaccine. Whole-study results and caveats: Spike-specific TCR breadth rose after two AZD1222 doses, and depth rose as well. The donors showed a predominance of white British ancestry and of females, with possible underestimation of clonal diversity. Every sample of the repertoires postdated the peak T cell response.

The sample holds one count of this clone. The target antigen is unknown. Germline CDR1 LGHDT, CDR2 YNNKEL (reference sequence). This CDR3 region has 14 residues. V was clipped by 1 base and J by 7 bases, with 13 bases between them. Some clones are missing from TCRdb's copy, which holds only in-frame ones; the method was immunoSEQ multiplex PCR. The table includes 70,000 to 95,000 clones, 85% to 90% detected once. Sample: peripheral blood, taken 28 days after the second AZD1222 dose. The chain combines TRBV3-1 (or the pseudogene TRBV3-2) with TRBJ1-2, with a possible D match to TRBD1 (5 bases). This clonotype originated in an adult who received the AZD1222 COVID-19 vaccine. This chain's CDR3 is CASSQGAAGSGYTF. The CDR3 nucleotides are TGTGCCAGCAGCCAAGGGGCGGCAGGGTCTGGCTACACCTTC.